This paragraph reports one T cell receptor beta chain. The germline V and J ends were trimmed by 1 base and 4 bases, with 5 bases remaining between them. The CDR3 is 12 residues long. From germline, CDR1 is MDHEN and CDR2 SYDVKM. Clones were read by immunoSEQ multiplex PCR, and TCRdb kept only the in-frame ones, dropping some. The sample carries nearly 200,000 clones, more than 65% recorded once. This entry comes from a study of blood T cell repertoires in COVID-19. The sequence was obtained from a man aged 35 to 55 who had recovered from COVID-19. V is TRBV28 and J is TRBJ2-7, with D uncertain. The specimen was PBMCs or T cells enriched from blood (not recorded which). CDR3 coding DNA: TGTGCCAGCAGTTTATCCGGGTACGAGCAGTACTTC. Translated: CASSLSGYEQYF.